This T cell receptor beta chain was identified in a study of blood T cell repertoires in COVID-19. Study as a whole: The United States, Italy and Spain provided the acute and convalescent COVID-19 samples.

This clone was found a few times. Methods used by the authors: Reference gene primers were amplified, and this amplification served to estimate nucleated cell counts. Data came from immunoSEQ multiplex PCR; TCRdb stores just in-frame clones and leaves some out. The V and J calls and clone size are taken from that table; D and trimming were inferred from the DNA. The sample yields roughly 400,000 clones, 80% to 95% seen once. Everyone who took part was about 18 to 90 years old, and they came from about 25 US areas. Cohort assignment relied on participant-reported clinical history. The length of the CDR3 is 14 residues. V shed 8 bases and J shed 5 bases, with 17 bases lying between them. The germline V gene encodes CDR1 SNHLY and CDR2 FYNNEI.

The sequencing sample was made of PBMCs or T cells enriched from blood (not recorded which). The TCR comes from a woman between 35 and 50 years old who had been exposed to COVID-19. This sequence joins TRBV2 and TRBJ2-3, with TRBD2 as a possible D gene (5 bases). The CDR3 is CASLAGGQEDTQYF. The DNA of the CDR3 is TGTGCCAGCTTGGCGGGTGGGCAAGAAGATACGCAGTATTTT.